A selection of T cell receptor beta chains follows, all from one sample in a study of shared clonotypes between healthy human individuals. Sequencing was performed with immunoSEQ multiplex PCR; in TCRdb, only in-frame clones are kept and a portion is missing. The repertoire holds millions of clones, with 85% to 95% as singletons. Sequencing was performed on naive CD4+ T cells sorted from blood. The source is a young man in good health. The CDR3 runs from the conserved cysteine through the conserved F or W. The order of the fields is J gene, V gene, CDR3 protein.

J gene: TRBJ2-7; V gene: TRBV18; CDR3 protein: CASSRTGHDSYEQYF
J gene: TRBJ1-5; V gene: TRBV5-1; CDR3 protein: CASSPGQAHSNQPQHF
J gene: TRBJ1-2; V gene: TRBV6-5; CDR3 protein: CASRAGYGYTF
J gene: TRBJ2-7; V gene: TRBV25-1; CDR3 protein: CASSVAAGTVYEQYF
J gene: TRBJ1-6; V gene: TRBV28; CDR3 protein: CASSLGIPGTGVFSYNSPLHF
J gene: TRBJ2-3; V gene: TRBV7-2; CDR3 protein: CASSQGNSGTQYF
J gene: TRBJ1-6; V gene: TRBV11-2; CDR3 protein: CASSLALDSPLHF
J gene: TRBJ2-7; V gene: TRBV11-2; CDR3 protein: CASTPFPTYEQYF
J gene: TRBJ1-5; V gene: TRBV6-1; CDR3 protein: CASSLDRVGNQPQHF
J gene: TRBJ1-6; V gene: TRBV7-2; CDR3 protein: CASSLVAGRFINSPLHF
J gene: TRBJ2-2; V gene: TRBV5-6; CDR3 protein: CASSADRGHTGELFF
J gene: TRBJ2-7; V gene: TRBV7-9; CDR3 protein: CASSLSSGLAGGEQYF
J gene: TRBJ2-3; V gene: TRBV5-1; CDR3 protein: CASGGLAGEDTQYF
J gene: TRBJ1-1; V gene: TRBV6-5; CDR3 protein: CASSSLRGLAFF
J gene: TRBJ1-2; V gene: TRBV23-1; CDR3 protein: CASSQSNRDVQNGYTF
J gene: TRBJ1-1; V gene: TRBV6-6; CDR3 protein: CAGRQGGFTEAFF
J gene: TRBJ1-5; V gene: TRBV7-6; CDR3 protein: CASSFSEGQPQHF
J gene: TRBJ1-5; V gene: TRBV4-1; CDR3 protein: CASSQGDRVQPQHF
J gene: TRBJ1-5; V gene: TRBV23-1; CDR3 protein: CASSQPKPGGPSVNQPQHF
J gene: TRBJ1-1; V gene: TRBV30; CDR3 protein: CAWSPFGQGVGATEAFF
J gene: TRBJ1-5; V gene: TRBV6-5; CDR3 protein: CASSPGQTGQPQHF
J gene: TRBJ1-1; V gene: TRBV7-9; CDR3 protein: CASSRLPMNTEAFF
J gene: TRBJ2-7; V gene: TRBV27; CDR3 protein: CASSLGAPYEQYF
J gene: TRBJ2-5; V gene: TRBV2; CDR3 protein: CASVGTARETQYF
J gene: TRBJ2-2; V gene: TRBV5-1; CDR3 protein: CASSLAVAGVTGELFF
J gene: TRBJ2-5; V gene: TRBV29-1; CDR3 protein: CSVEDEPFEETQYF
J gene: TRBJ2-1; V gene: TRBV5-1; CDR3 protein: CASRLSGSDNEQFF
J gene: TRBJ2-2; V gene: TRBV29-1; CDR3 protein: CSVVLNTGELFF
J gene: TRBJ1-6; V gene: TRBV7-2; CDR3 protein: CASSEGDGTAYNSPLHF
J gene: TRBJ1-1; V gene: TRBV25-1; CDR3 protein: CASSEMGVTEAFF